Presented here are 13 T cell receptor beta chains from one specimen sequenced in a study of shared clonotypes between healthy human individuals. Repertoires were generated with immunoSEQ multiplex PCR, while TCRdb's copy carries only in-frame clones and drops some. The table shows 2 million to 2.5 million clones, with 85% to 95% occurring only once. The sequenced sample consisted of naive CD4+ T cells from PBMCs. Subset indicated: CD45RA+ positively selected. The source of these receptors is a man between 18 and 29 years old in good health. Some clones in this sample may be carry-over from other donors' samples.

The genes are TRBV6-6 and TRBJ1-1; D gene unclear. Trimming took 2 bases from V and 1 from J, leaving 5 bases between them. The CDR3 is made up of 13 amino acids. Germline V lookup: CDR1 MNHNY, CDR2 SVGAGI (reference sequence). CDR3 bases: TGTGCCAGCAGTTACGTCCCGAACACTGAAGCTTTCTTT. Its translation: CASSYVPNTEAFF.

The chain joins TRBV6-1 to TRBJ2-1; 8 nucleotides align to TRBD2. The CDR3 is 19 residues long. Germline values: CDR1 MNHNS, CDR2 SASEGT. Trimming removed 4 bases from V and 2 bases from J; junction bases left unmatched: 16. The chain's CDR3 is CASSGRLARTGITYNEQFF. The CDR3, as DNA: TGTGCCAGCAGTGGACGACTAGCGAGAACCGGGATTACCTACAATGAGCAGTTCTTC.

J is TRBJ2-3 and V is TRBV28, with D maybe TRBD2 (5 bases). Germline values: CDR1 MDHEN, CDR2 SYDVKM. Trimming cost V 7 bases and J 5 bases, with 13 bases left between them. This CDR3 spans 13 amino acids. CDR3 bases: TGTGCCAGCATTGCAAGCGGAATAGATACGCAGTATTTT. Translated, it gives CASIASGIDTQYF.

The chain has TRBV9 and TRBJ1-1; 10 bases are shared with TRBD1. The germline V gene encodes CDR1 SGDLS and CDR2 YYNGEE. The ends lost 2 bases at V and 8 bases at J; junction bases unmatched: 15. The CDR3 has 17 amino acids. In DNA, the CDR3 is TGTGCCAGCAGCGTTCTTTTGAGTCGGGACAGGGGCTTCGAAGCTTTCTTT. Its protein product is CASSVLLSRDRGFEAFF. Complete variable domain (other parts from reference TRBV9 and TRBJ1-1): DSGVTQTPKHLITATGQRVTLRCSPRSGDLSVYWYQQSLDQGLQFLIQYYNGEERAKGNILERFSAQQFPDLHSELNLSSLELGDSALYFCASSVLLSRDRGFEAFFGQGTRLTVV.

V is TRBV9 and J is TRBJ2-2; D uncertain. This CDR3 region has 15 residues. Trimming stripped 3 bases from V and 0 bases from J, with 9 bases between. Germline loops: CDR1 SGDLS, CDR2 YYNGEE. CDR3 amino acids: CASSAFGANTGELFF. The CDR3 DNA is TGTGCCAGCAGCGCCTTTGGCGCGAACACCGGGGAGCTGTTTTTT.

The chain employs TRBV19 and TRBJ2-7; 9 bases are shared with TRBD2. Germline assignment: CDR1 LNHDA and CDR2 SQIVND (reference sequence). This CDR3 contains 15 residues. J gave up 0 bases and V 6 bases, and 6 bases lay outside the gene matches. The CDR3 is CASSRGRESSYEQYF. DNA for the CDR3: TGTGCCAGTAGCCGCGGGAGGGAGAGCTCCTACGAGCAGTACTTC.

In its sample, this clone was seen once. The chain recombines TRBV5-1 with TRBJ2-5; 8 bases are shared with TRBD1. Per germline, CDR1 SGHRS and CDR2 YFSETQ. V was clipped by 0 bases and J by 2 bases; unmatched bases: 6. The CDR3 is 16 amino acids. CDR3 residues: CASSLGDRPTQETQYF. CDR3 coding DNA: TGCGCCAGCAGCTTGGGGGACAGGCCCACGCAAGAGACCCAGTACTTC.

J is TRBJ2-3 and V is TRBV7-8; D gene unclear. This CDR3 region has 13 residues. The germline gives CDR1 SGHVS, CDR2 FQNEAQ. V was clipped by 2 bases and J by 2 bases, with 5 bases between them. CDR3 loop: CASSLSPTDTQYF. The CDR3, as DNA: TGTGCCAGCAGCTTAAGCCCCACAGATACGCAGTATTTT.

This rearrangement joins TRBV2 to TRBJ2-7; possibly TRBD1 for D (6 bases). The CDR3 length is 15 residues. Deletions cut 7 bases from V and 4 bases from J, with 20 bases between. Germline CDR1 and CDR2: SNHLY and FYNNEI. The CDR3 nucleotides read TGTGCCAGCATCCCTGGCACGGACAGACCTTACGAGCAGTACTTC. Translating it yields CASIPGTDRPYEQYF. The variable domain in full, completed from reference TRBV2 and TRBJ2-7, reads EPEVTQTPSHQVTQMGQEVILRCVPISNHLYFYWYRQILGQKVEFLVSFYNNEISEKSEIFDDQFSVERPDGSNFTLKIRSTKLEDSAMYFCASIPGTDRPYEQYFGPGTRLTVT.

The V gene is TRBV29-1, the J gene TRBJ2-1, with D perhaps TRBD2 (6 bases). V was trimmed by 6 bases and J by 2 bases, leaving 11 bases between them. CDR1 is SQVTM and CDR2 is ANQGSEA in the germline V gene. The CDR3 loop spans 13 amino acids. The chain's CDR3 is CSVQRVTYNEQFF. The CDR3 nucleotides read TGCAGCGTCCAGCGGGTCACCTACAATGAGCAGTTCTTC.

This clone was seen a handful of times. V and J are TRBV30 and TRBJ1-1; no definite D call. Trimming shortened V by 3 bases and J by 5 bases, and 10 bases separated the two germline ends. Germline V gene lookup returns CDR1 GTSNPN and CDR2 SVGIG (reference sequence). The CDR3 has 12 residues. The CDR3 reads CAWRRVRTEAFF. CDR3 DNA sequence: TGTGCCTGGAGGAGGGTTCGAACTGAAGCTTTCTTT.

The V call is TRBV6-6, the J call TRBJ2-7; perhaps TRBD1 as D (6 bases). CDR1 is MNHNY, CDR2 SVGAGI, per germline (reference sequence). The CDR3 contains 14 residues. Trimming removed 3 bases at V and 0 bases at J, with 9 bases between. The CDR3 bases are TGTGCCAGCAGTTATGAGGGGGTCTCCTACGAGCAGTACTTC. It translates to CASSYEGVSYEQYF.

This sequence joins TRBV12-5 and TRBJ2-3; 9 bases are shared with TRBD2. The CDR3 consists of 18 residues. CDR1 and CDR2 (germline): LGHNT, FRNRAP. The V gene end was trimmed by 4 bases and the J gene end by 0 bases; junction bases not matched to a gene: 11. The CDR3 DNA reads TGTGCTAGTGGTTACCGTCTATTAGCGGGAGCTAGCACAGATACGCAGTATTTT. Translating it yields CASGYRLLAGASTDTQYF.